The entry below describes one T cell receptor (beta chain). No antigen is known for it. Generated by immunoSEQ multiplex PCR, the TCRdb table keeps only in-frame clones and is missing some. The data hold some 40,000 clones, with roughly 84% observed a single time. This sample is drawn from a study of STAT5B mutations in CD4+ large granular lymphocyte leukemia. Background on the study: Among healthy controls, a particular HLA allele went with more CDR3 'QG' motifs.

General study findings and limits: Data were not HLA-matched across samples.

Germline assignment: CDR1 SGHNT and CDR2 YYREEE (reference sequence). Trimming pared 2 bases from V and 0 bases from J, leaving 12 bases between. This CDR3 contains 15 residues. Source material: CD4+ T cells from blood buffy coats. This clonotype was obtained from a human donor in good health. The chain links TRBV5-4 to TRBJ2-7; D is possibly TRBD2 (6 bases). The DNA of the CDR3 is TGTGCCAGCAGCTTCGGGCGGGAAATCTCCTACGAGCAGTACTTC. Translation gives CASSFGREISYEQYF.